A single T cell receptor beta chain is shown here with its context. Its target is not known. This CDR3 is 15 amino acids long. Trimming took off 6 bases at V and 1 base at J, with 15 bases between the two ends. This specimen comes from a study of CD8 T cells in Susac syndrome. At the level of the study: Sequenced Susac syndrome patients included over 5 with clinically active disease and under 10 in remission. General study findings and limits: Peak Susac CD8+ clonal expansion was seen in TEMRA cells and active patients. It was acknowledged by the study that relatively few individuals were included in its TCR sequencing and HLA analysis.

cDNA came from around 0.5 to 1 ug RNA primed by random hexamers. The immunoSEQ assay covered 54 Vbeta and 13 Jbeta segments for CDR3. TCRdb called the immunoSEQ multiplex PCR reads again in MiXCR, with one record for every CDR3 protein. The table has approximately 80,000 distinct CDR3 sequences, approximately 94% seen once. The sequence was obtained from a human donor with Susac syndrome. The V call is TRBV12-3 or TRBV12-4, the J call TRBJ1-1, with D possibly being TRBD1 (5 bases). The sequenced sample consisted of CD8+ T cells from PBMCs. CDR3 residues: CASSPGTGSNTEAFF. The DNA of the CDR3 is TGTGCCAGCAGCCCTGGAACAGGTTCGAACACTGAAGCTTTCTTT.